Described below is a single T cell receptor beta chain sequence and its context. Which antigen it targets is not known. Base qualities are missing; no much larger clone stands one base away. Collaborating institutions collected whole blood in K2EDTA tubes following their own protocols. For TCRbeta analysis, collaborator samples were shipped as frozen whole blood, as isolated PBMCs, or as DNA extracted from either sample type. These data originate in a study of blood T cell repertoires in COVID-19 (TCRdb year 2020). Background for the entire study: Collaborator samples came from the United States, Italy and Spain and covered acute and convalescent phases of COVID-19. Nearly every sample came with metadata listing a de-identified subject ID, COVID-19 status, age in years and sex. Subjects who had been exposed to COVID-19, were actively infected with it, or had recovered from it provided the deeply sampled blood TCRbeta repertoires that made up the dataset. HLA class I and class II types, where available, came from metadata supplied by the sample provider rather than from assay-based typing. A freely available public database, intended as a resource for researchers studying the immune response to SARS-CoV-2, is where the repertoires were released. Samples were obtained from the ongoing ImmuneRACE study (first 160 participants) and from about 1,300 subjects provided by 6 global collaborators. The prospective study material was composed of cDNA or gDNA derived from T cells, B-cell-depleted T cells, or PBMCs. Findings and caveats that apply to the study as a whole: How much clinical and demographic metadata was included differed by source and by participant, and the metadata was provided uncurated.

The immunoSEQ Assay, a bias-controlled multiplex PCR, was used to amplify TCRbeta CDR3 regions from genomic DNA. Concerning the study's data processing: Nucleated cell counts per sample were estimated from amplification of reference gene primers within the assay. To quantify the absolute abundance of each unique TCRbeta CDR3 rearrangement, sequence reads were collapsed and filtered. For each sample, productive Simpson clonality was calculated by taking the square root of Simpson's diversity index across productive rearrangements. The table comes from immuneACCESS by way of TCRdb, which keeps in-frame sequences with V and J called. Part of the clones is missing from these tables; in studies checked, under half for an unresolved V gene and the rest for unknown reasons. V, J and clone size reflect that table, while D and trimming were determined from the DNA. The sample table shows fewer than 80,000 clones, and about 90% are seen once. The ten largest account for about 2.4% of the sample.

This clonotype was sampled from a human donor in a cohort sampled during active COVID-19. Sequencing was carried out using peripheral blood.

This receptor carries the CDR3 CASSYLDRGSSKQYF. The nucleotide sequence is TGTGCCAGCAGTTACCTCGACAGGGGTTCGAGCAAGCAGTACTTC. The chain joins TRBV6-6 to TRBJ2-7; 8 bases in between match TRBD1. The CDR3 contains 15 residues, cysteine and phenylalanine counted. CDR3 DNA is the only sequence kept; it has 45 bases, read in frame from the first base. CDR1 is given as MNHNY and CDR2 as SVGAGI, both from the germline V gene (reference sequence). V ends up 2 bases short and J 8 bases short, with an unmatched junction base count of 11.